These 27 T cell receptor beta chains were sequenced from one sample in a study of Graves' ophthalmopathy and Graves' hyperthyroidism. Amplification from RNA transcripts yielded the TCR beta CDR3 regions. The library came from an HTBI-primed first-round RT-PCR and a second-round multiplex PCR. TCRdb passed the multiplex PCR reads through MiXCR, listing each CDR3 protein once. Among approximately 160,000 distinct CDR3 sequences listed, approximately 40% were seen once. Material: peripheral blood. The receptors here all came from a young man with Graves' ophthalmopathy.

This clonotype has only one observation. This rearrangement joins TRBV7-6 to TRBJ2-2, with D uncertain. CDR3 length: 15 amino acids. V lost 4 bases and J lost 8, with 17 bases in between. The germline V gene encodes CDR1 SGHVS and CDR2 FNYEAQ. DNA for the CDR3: TGTGCCAGCAGCTCCGCCGGGCCCCCGGTTGGGGAGCTGTTTTTT. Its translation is CASSSAGPPVGELFF. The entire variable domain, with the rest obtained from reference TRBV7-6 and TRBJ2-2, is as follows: GAGVSQSPRYKVTKRGQDVALRCDPISGHVSLYWYRQALGQGPEFLTYFNYEAQQDKSGLPNDRFSAERPEGSISTLTIQRTEQRDSAMYRCASSSAGPPVGELFFGEGSRLTVL.

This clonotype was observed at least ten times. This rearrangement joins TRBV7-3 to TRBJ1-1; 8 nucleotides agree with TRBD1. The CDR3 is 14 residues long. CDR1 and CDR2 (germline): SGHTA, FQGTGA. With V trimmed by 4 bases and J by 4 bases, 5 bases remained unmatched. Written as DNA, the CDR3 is TGTGCCAGCAGCTCCAGGGGGCTGGGCACTGAAGCTTTCTTT. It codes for CASSSRGLGTEAFF.

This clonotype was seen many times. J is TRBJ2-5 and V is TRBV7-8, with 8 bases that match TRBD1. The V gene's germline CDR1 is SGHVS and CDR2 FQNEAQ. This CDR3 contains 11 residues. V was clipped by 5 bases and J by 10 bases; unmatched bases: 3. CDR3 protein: CASSPTGDQYF. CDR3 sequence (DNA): TGTGCCAGCAGCCCGACAGGGGACCAGTACTTC. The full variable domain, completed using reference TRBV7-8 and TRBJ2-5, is GAGVSQSPRYKVAKRGQDVALRCDPISGHVSLFWYQQALGQGPEFLTYFQNEAQLDKSGLPSDRFFAERPEGSVSTLKIQRTQQEDSAVYLCASSPTGDQYFGPGTRLLVL.

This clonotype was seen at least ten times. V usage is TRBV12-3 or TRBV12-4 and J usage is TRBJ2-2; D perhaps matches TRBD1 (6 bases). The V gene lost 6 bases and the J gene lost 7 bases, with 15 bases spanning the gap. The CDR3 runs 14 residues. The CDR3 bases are TGTGCCAGCAGCAGGGGCAGGGGCATCGGGGAGCTGTTTTTT. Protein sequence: CASSRGRGIGELFF.

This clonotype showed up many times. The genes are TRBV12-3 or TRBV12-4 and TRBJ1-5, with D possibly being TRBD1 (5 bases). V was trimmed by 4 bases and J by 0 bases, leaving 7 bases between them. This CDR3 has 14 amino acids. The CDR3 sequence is CASSSGYSNQPQHF. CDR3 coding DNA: TGTGCCAGCAGTTCAGGGTATAGCAATCAGCCCCAGCATTTT.

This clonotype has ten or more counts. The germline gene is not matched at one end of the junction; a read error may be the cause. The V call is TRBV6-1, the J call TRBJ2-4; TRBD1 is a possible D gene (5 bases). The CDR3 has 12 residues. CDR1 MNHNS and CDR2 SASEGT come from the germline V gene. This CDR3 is CASSEALDTQYF. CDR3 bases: TGTGCCAGCAGCGAAGCGCTGGACACTCAGTACTTC.

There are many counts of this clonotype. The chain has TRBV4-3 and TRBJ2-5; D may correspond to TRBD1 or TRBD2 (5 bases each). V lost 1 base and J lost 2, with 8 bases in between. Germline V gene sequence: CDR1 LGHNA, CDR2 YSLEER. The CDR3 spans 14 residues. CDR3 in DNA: TGCGCCAGCAGCCAAGCCGGGACGCAAGAGACCCAGTACTTC. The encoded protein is CASSQAGTQETQYF.

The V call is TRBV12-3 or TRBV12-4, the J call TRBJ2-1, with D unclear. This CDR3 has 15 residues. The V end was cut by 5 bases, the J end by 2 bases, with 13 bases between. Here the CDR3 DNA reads TGTGCCAGCAGTACTACAAATGCCCCCTACAATGAGCAGTTCTTC. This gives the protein CASSTTNAPYNEQFF.

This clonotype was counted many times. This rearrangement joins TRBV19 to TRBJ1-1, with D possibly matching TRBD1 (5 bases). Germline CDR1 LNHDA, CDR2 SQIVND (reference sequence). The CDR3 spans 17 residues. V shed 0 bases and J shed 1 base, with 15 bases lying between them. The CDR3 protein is CASSIDYYSGRNTEAFF. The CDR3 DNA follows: TGTGCCAGTAGTATAGATTATTATTCGGGACGGAACACTGAAGCTTTCTTT. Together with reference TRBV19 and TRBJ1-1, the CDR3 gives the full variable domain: DGGITQSPKYLFRKEGQNVTLSCEQNLNHDAMYWYRQDPGQGLRLIYYSQIVNDFQKGDIAEGYSVSREKKESFPLTVTSAQKNPTAFYLCASSIDYYSGRNTEAFFGQGTRLTVV.

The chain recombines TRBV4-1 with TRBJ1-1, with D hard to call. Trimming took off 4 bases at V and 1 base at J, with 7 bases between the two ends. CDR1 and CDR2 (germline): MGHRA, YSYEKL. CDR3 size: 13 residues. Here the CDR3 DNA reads TGCGCCAGCAGCCGGTCACGGAACACTGAAGCTTTCTTT. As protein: CASSRSRNTEAFF.

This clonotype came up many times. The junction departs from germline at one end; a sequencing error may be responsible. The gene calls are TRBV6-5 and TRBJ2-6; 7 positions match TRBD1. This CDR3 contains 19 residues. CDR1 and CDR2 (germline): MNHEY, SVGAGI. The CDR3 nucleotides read TGTGCCAGCACTTACCCGATCGACAGGGCTCACTCTGGGGCCAACGTCCTGACTTTC. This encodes CASTYPIDRAHSGANVLTF.

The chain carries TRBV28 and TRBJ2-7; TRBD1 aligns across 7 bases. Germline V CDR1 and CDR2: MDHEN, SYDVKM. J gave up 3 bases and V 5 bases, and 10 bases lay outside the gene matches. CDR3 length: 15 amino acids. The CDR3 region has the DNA TGTGCCAGCAGTACCCGGAAGGGGGCTTTCTACGAGCAGTACTTC. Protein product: CASSTRKGAFYEQYF.

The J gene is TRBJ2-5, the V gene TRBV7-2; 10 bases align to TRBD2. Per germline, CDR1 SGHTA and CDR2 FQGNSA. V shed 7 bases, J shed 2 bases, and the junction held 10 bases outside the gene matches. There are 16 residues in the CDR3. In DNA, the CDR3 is TGTGCCAGCAAGAAGCGGGGGGGCCCGGATCAAGAGACCCAGTACTTC. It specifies CASKKRGGPDQETQYF.

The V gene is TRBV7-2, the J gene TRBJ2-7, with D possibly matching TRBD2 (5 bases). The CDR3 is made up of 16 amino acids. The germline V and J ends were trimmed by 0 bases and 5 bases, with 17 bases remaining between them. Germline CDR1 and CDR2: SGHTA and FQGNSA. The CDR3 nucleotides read TGTGCCAGCAGCTTAGCGCATACTAGAACAGTCAACGAGCAGTACTTC. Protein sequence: CASSLAHTRTVNEQYF.

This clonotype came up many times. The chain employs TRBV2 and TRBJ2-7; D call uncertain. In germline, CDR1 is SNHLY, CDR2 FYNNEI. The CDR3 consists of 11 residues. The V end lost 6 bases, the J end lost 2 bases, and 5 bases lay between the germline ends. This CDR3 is CASRAAYEQYF. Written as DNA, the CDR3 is TGTGCCAGCAGGGCAGCCTACGAGCAGTACTTC.

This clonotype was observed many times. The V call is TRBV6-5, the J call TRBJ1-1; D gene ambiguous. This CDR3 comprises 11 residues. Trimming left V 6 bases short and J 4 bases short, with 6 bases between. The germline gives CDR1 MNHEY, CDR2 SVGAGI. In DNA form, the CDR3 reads TGTGCCAGCAGACCCTCCACTGAAGCTTTCTTT. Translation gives CASRPSTEAFF.

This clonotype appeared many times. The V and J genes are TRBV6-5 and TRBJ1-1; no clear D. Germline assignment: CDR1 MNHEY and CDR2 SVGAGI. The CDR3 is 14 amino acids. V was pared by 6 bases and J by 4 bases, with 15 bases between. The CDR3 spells CASSLSPWATEAFF. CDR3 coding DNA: TGTGCCAGCAGCTTATCGCCATGGGCCACTGAAGCTTTCTTT.

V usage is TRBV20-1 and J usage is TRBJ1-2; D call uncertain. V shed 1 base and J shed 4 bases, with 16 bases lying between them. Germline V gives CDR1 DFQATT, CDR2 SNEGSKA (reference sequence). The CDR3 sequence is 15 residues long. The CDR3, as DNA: TGCAGTGCTAGAGTGAAAGTATGGCGGACCTATGGCTACACCTTC. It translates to CSARVKVWRTYGYTF.

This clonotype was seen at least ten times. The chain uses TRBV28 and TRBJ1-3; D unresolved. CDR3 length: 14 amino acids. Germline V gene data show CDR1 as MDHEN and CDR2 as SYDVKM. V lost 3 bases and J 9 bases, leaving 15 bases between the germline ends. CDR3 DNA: TGTGCCAGCAGTTTGGCGTCGGGAAGCGGCACCATATATTTT. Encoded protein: CASSLASGSGTIYF.

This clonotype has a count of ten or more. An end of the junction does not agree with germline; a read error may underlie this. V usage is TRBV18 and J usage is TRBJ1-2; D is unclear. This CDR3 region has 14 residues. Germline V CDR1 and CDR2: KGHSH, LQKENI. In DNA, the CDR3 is TGTGCCAGCTCTCCTACGGGAGCCGACTATGGCTGCACCTTC. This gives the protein CASSPTGADYGCTF.

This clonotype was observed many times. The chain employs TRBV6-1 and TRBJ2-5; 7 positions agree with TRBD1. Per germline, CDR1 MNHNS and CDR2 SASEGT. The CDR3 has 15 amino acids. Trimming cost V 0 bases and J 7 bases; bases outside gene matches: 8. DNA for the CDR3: TGTGCCAGCAGTGAAGCGCAGTTACAGGGGAGGACCCAGTACTTC. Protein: CASSEAQLQGRTQYF.

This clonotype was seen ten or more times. The CDR3 loop reads CANRAKGTEREETQYF. For the CDR3, the DNA is TGTGCCAACAGAGCGAAGGGTACCGAGAGGGAAGAGACCCAGTACTTC. The V gene is TRBV7-2, the J gene TRBJ2-5; D might be TRBD2 (5 bases). CDR3 size: 16 residues. Germline assignment: CDR1 SGHTA and CDR2 FQGNSA. Between the trimmed V and J ends, which lost 10 bases and 3 bases, there was a span of 24 bases.

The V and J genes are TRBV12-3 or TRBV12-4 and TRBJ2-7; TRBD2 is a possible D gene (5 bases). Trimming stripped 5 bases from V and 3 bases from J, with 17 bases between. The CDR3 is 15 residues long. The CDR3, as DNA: TGTGCCAGCAGTGGGCGGGTCGGGATCCACTACGAGCAGTACTTC. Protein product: CASSGRVGIHYEQYF.

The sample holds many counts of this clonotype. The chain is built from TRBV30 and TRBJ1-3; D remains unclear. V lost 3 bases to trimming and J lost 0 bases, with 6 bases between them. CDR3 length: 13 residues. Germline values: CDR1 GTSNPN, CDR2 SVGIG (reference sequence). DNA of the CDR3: TGTGCCTGGAGCCAGAGCTCTGGAAACACCATATATTTT. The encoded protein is CAWSQSSGNTIYF. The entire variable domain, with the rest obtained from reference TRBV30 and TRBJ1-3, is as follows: SQTIHQWPATLVQPVGSPLSLECTVEGTSNPNLYWYRQAAGRGLQLLFYSVGIGQISSEVPQNLSASRPQDRQFILSSKKLLLSDSGFYLCAWSQSSGNTIYFGEGSWLTVV.

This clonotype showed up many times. This chain's CDR3 is CASGPEQGNQPQHF. DNA of the CDR3: TGTGCCAGCGGGCCCGAACAGGGTAATCAGCCCCAGCATTTT. The rearrangement joins TRBV12-3 or TRBV12-4 to TRBJ1-5, with a possible D match to TRBD1 (6 bases). The CDR3 has 14 amino acids. The V end lost 8 bases, the J end lost 4 bases, and 15 bases lay between the germline ends.

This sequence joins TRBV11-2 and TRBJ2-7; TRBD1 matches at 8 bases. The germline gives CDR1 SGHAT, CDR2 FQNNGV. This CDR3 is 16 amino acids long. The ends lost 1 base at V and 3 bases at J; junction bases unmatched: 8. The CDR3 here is CASSLGQLTGDYEQYF. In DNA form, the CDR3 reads TGTGCCAGCAGCTTAGGTCAACTGACAGGGGACTACGAGCAGTACTTC. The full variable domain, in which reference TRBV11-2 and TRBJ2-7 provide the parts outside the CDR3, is EAGVAQSPRYKIIEKRQSVAFWCNPISGHATLYWYQQILGQGPKLLIQFQNNGVVDDSQLPKDRFSAERLKGVDSTLKIQPAKLEDSAVYLCASSLGQLTGDYEQYFGPGTRLTVT.

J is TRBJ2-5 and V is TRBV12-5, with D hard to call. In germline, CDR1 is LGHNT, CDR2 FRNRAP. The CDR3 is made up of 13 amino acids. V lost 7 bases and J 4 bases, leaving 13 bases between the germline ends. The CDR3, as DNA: TGTGCTAGTGACCCGGGCCCGGGAGAGACCCAGTACTTC. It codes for CASDPGPGETQYF.